This is a list of T cell receptor beta chains from one sample in a study of T cell repertoires in cytomegalovirus infection. TCRdb re-derived calls from the reads in MiXCR, one entry per CDR3 protein. The data show 200,000 to 300,000 distinct CDR3 sequences, about an eighth seen once. What was sequenced was PBMCs. These receptors were taken from a human donor in good health (CMV status not recorded). Some clones in this sample may be carry-over from other donors' samples. Both conserved end residues are part of each CDR3. A D gene is named only where the DNA matches it firmly. Clone sizes are given selectively: once, few, many, or a class where the clone is expanded.

>TRBJ2-7|TRBV12-3/TRBV12-4|once|NA
TGTGCCAGCTGCCTGGTAGGCACTACCTACGAGCAGTACTTC
CASCLVGTTYEQYF
>TRBJ2-1|TRBV29-1|NA|TRBD2
TGCAGCGGGGCGACTAGCGGAGATTACAATGAGCAGTTCTTC
CSGATSGDYNEQFF
>TRBJ2-7|TRBV20-1|few|NA
TGCAGTGCTAGAGTCGGGAACTACGAGCAGTACTTC
CSARVGNYEQYF
>TRBJ2-3|TRBV12-3/TRBV12-4|NA|NA
TGTGCCAGCAGCGGGTCAGCGACAGATACGCAGTATTTT
CASSGSATDTQYF
>TRBJ2-7|TRBV10-3|NA|TRBD2
TGTGCCATCAGTCTAGCGGGGCAAGCCTACGAGCAGTACTTC
CAISLAGQAYEQYF
>TRBJ2-5|TRBV20-1|few|TRBD2
TGCAGTGCTAGGGTAGCGGGAACCTTGTACCAAGAGACCCAGTACTTC
CSARVAGTLYQETQYF
>TRBJ2-7|TRBV7-8|many|NA
TGTGCCAGCAGCGAAACGACAGGCCAACTGCCCACTACCGAGCAGTACTTC
CASSETTGQLPTTEQYF
>TRBJ1-4|TRBV29-1|few|TRBD1
TGCAGCGTTGGGACAGGGGGCGAAAAACTGTTTTTT
CSVGTGGEKLFF
>TRBJ1-6|TRBV7-6|few|NA
TGTGCCAGCAGGCCACCGGGCCCTGGAGGTTCACCCCTCCACTTT
CASRPPGPGGSPLHF
>TRBJ2-2|TRBV29-1|NA|NA
TGCAGCTCTCCCGGGGCCACCGGGGAGCTGTTTTTT
CSSPGATGELFF
>TRBJ2-1|TRBV6-6|NA|NA
TGTGCCAGCAGTTACCGAGAAACGTCCAATGAGCAGTTCTTC
CASSYRETSNEQFF
>TRBJ2-2|TRBV7-6|many|NA
TGTGCCAGCACCAGGCCGGGGACGGTGAACACCGGGGAGCTGTTTTTT
CASTRPGTVNTGELFF
>TRBJ2-2|TRBV7-8|few|TRBD2
TGTGCCAGCAGCCAGTCCGGCGGGAGTAGCGACACCGGGGAGCTGTTTTTT
CASSQSGGSSDTGELFF
>TRBJ2-1|TRBV5-1|many|TRBD2
TGTGCCAGCAGCCTCGGACTAGCGGGAGTCGATGAGCAGTTCTTC
CASSLGLAGVDEQFF
>TRBJ2-7|TRBV4-2|NA|NA
TGTGCCAGCAGCCCCATCGGAGGCACCTACGAGCAGTACTTC
CASSPIGGTYEQYF
>TRBJ1-4|TRBV7-8|many|TRBD1
TGTGCCAGCAGCCGAGGGACAGGGTTAAATGAAAAACTGTTTTTT
CASSRGTGLNEKLFF
>TRBJ2-2|TRBV6-1|many|NA
TGTGCCAGCAAAATAGCGGAAACCGGGGAGCTGTTTTTT
CASKIAETGELFF
>TRBJ2-5|TRBV29-1|NA|NA
TGCAGCGTTGCCGGGGGTACCCAAGAGACCCAGTACTTC
CSVAGGTQETQYF
>TRBJ1-2|TRBV3-1|few|TRBD1
TGTGCCAGCAGCCAAGGCGACAGGGCCGGTGGCTACACCTTC
CASSQGDRAGGYTF
>TRBJ1-2|TRBV4-1|once|TRBD1
TGCGCCAGCAGCCAAGACGGACAGGGGCCCTATGGCTACACCTTC
CASSQDGQGPYGYTF
>TRBJ2-5|TRBV7-2|many|NA
TGTGCCAGCAGCTTAAATTGGGGGGGCCGCCAAGAGACCCAGTACTTC
CASSLNWGGRQETQYF
>TRBJ2-1|TRBV6-1|few|TRBD1
TGTGCCAGCAGTGTGACAGGGTTTGAGCAGTTCTTC
CASSVTGFEQFF
>TRBJ1-6|TRBV7-8|many|TRBD1
TGTGCCAGCAGACTGCGAGGGGGCAATTCACCCCTCCACTTT
CASRLRGGNSPLHF
>TRBJ2-7|TRBV11-2|many|TRBD2
TGTGCCAGCAGCCGTGGTGGACTAGTTCCCTACGAGCAGTACTTC
CASSRGGLVPYEQYF
>TRBJ1-1|TRBV20-1|NA|NA
TGCAGTGCCCACGAAGGGCAGGGATCAGCTTTCTTT
CSAHEGQGSAFF
>TRBJ2-3|TRBV20-1|NA|TRBD2
TGCAGTGCTAGAGACTCTTTGATGCGGGAGAGGGCAGATACGCAGTATTTT
CSARDSLMRERADTQYF
>TRBJ1-5|TRBV7-2|many|NA
TGTGCCAGCAGCTTTAAAGGCAATCAGCCCCAGCATTTT
CASSFKGNQPQHF
>TRBJ2-4|TRBV5-1|many|NA
TGCGCCAGCAGCGAGGGGGTGGTAGCCAAAAACATTCAGTACTTC
CASSEGVVAKNIQYF
>TRBJ2-7|TRBV7-3|NA|NA
TGTGCCAGCAGCCACCACCCCCGGAGGACGGAGTACGAGCAGTACTTC
CASSHHPRRTEYEQYF
>TRBJ2-1|TRBV6-5|few|NA
TGTGCCAGCAGCCAAACCGGAGGGCTCTATGAGCAGTTCTTC
CASSQTGGLYEQFF
>TRBJ2-2|TRBV28|few|TRBD2
TGTGCCAGCAGAATCCTCTCGGGGACGGGGGGCACCGGGGAGCTGTTTTTT
CASRILSGTGGTGELFF
>TRBJ2-5|TRBV29-1|many|TRBD2
TGCAGCGTTGATAGGCTAGCGGAAGAGACCCAGTACTTC
CSVDRLAEETQYF
>TRBJ2-3|TRBV7-2|many|NA
TGTGCCTCAACGGGCTACTCAGATACGCAGTATTTT
CASTGYSDTQYF
>TRBJ1-2|TRBV13|many|NA
TGTGCCAGCAGCTTGCGGCGCGCCAACTATGGCTACACCTTC
CASSLRRANYGYTF
>TRBJ1-2|TRBV12-3/TRBV12-4|NA|TRBD1
TGTGCCAGCAGGGTAACAGGGGTGGATGGCTACACCTTC
CASRVTGVDGYTF
>TRBJ2-1|TRBV7-3|many|TRBD2
TGTGCCAGCAGCTTAAGTCCGGGCGCGGGGGGGAATGAGCAGTTCTTC
CASSLSPGAGGNEQFF
>TRBJ1-1|TRBV15|few|NA
TGTGCCACCAGCAGAGGAGGCAGGGTTGGCACTGAAGCTTTCTTT
CATSRGGRVGTEAFF
>TRBJ1-4|TRBV20-1|few|NA
TGCAGTGCTAGGATGGGGCCCAATGAAAAACTGTTTTTT
CSARMGPNEKLFF
>TRBJ1-6|TRBV18|many|NA
TGTGCCAGCTCACCTGGTAGGCCGCCTTATTCACCCCTCCACTTT
CASSPGRPPYSPLHF
>TRBJ1-1|TRBV25-1|NA|NA
TGTGCCAGCAGTGAATACGGCAGGGCCCATGAAGCTTTCTTT
CASSEYGRAHEAFF
>TRBJ1-4|TRBV2|few|TRBD1
TGTGCCAGCAGAGTTACAGGGACAGTTAATGAAAAACTGTTTTTT
CASRVTGTVNEKLFF
>TRBJ2-7|TRBV6-5|few|NA
TGTGCCAGCAGTTATGGGTGGAGGCCACCCGACGAGCAGTACTTC
CASSYGWRPPDEQYF
>TRBJ2-1|TRBV20-1|NA|NA
TGCAGTGCTGGGCGAGGGGGGCCCTACAATGAGCAGTTCTTC
CSAGRGGPYNEQFF
>TRBJ1-5|TRBV28|NA|NA
TGTGCCAGCAGTTTTGCCGGGACCTCTAATCAGCCCCAGCATTTT
CASSFAGTSNQPQHF